Below, 18 T cell receptor beta chains from the same sample are listed, as sequenced in a study of identical twins. TCRdb itself ran the 5' RACE reads through MiXCR, one entry per CDR3 protein. The sample consists of some 1,700,000 distinct CDR3 sequences, around a third of them appearing once. Sequences were obtained from cord blood. The receptors originated from a newborn girl in good health.

This clonotype was picked up a small number of times. This chain connects TRBV20-1 to TRBJ1-2; the D gene is possibly TRBD1 (5 bases). Germline V gene lookup returns CDR1 DFQATT and CDR2 SNEGSKA (reference sequence). The CDR3 length is 14 residues. Trimming cost V 6 bases and J 0 bases, with 14 bases left between them. The CDR3 region has the DNA TGCAGTGCGGGAGGGTGGGGGGCTAACTATGGCTACACCTTC. This translates into CSAGGWGANYGYTF.

This clonotype was counted a few times. This chain connects TRBV5-1 to TRBJ2-5, with 12 bases fitting TRBD2. CDR1 SGHRS and CDR2 YFSETQ come from the germline V gene. CDR3 length: 15 residues. V lost 5 bases and J lost 4; bases outside the gene matches: 6. The CDR3 loop is CASRTTSGRGETQYF. DNA of the CDR3: TGCGCCAGCAGAACGACTAGCGGGAGAGGAGAGACCCAGTACTTC.

This clonotype was picked up a small number of times. The V gene is TRBV6-5, the J gene TRBJ1-1; D unclear. This CDR3 is built from 11 residues. The V and J ends lost 7 bases and 11 bases respectively, with 14 bases between them. The V gene's germline CDR1 is MNHEY and CDR2 SVGAGI. Here the CDR3 reads CASIFEYLAFF. CDR3 DNA: TGTGCCAGCATTTTTGAGTACCTGGCTTTCTTT.

This chain uses TRBV12-3 or TRBV12-4 with TRBJ1-2; no reliable D call. The CDR3 extends over 15 amino acids. The V end lost 7 bases, the J end lost 4 bases, and 19 bases lay between the germline ends. The CDR3 region is CASTSFLVGPYGYTF. The CDR3 DNA follows: TGTGCCAGCACCTCATTCCTGGTTGGTCCCTATGGCTACACCTTC.

This rearrangement joins TRBV20-1 to TRBJ1-6; D unclear. The CDR3 consists of 15 residues. In germline, CDR1 is DFQATT, CDR2 SNEGSKA (reference sequence). Between the trimmed V and J ends, which lost 0 bases and 8 bases, there was a span of 14 bases. The CDR3 sequence: CSARDLGRADSPLHF. CDR3 nucleotide sequence: TGCAGTGCTAGAGATTTGGGGAGGGCTGATTCACCCCTCCACTTT.

For this clonotype: A read error may produce the germline difference seen at one junction end. The rearrangement joins TRBV5-1 to TRBJ2-2; D may be TRBD1 (6 bases). CDR3 length: 15 amino acids. Germline-derived CDR1 and CDR2 are SGHRS and YFSETQ. CDR3 residues: CASSLRTANAGELFF. In DNA, the CDR3 is TGCGCCAGCAGCTTGAGGACAGCGAACGCCGGGGAGCTGTTTTTT. Full variable domain (rest looked up from reference TRBV5-1 and TRBJ2-2): KAGVTQTPRYLIKTRGQQVTLSCSPISGHRSVSWYQQTPGQGLQFLFEYFSETQRNKGNFPGRFSGRQFSNSRSEMNVSTLELGDSALYLCASSLRTANAGELFFGEGSRLTVL.

The chain is built from TRBV5-4 and TRBJ2-1; unclear D gene. The CDR3 consists of 13 residues. Germline CDR1 and CDR2: SGHNT and YYREEE (reference sequence). Trimming took 2 bases from V and 8 from J, leaving 11 bases between them. The CDR3 DNA sequence: TGTGCCAGCAGCTTTAAGATCCGCGATGAGCAGTTCTTC. Protein product: CASSFKIRDEQFF.

The V and J genes are TRBV25-1 and TRBJ2-3; tentatively, D is TRBD2 (5 bases). Germline V gene lookup returns CDR1 MGHDK and CDR2 SYGVNS. The CDR3 is made up of 16 amino acids. V lost 1 base to trimming and J lost 4 bases, with 15 bases between them. CDR3 region: CASSEWRYLRADTQYF. The CDR3 coding sequence is TGTGCCAGCAGTGAATGGAGATATTTGCGGGCAGATACGCAGTATTTT.

V is TRBV24-1 and J is TRBJ2-5; 7 nucleotides align to TRBD1. CDR1 is KGHDR, CDR2 SFDVKD, per germline. Trimming took 2 bases from V and 1 from J; bases not matched to a gene: 3. The CDR3 extends over 15 amino acids. CDR3 residues: CATSDSWDSQETQYF. CDR3 DNA sequence: TGTGCCACCAGTGATTCTTGGGACAGCCAAGAGACCCAGTACTTC.

The chain employs TRBV5-1 and TRBJ1-4; unclear D gene. Between the trimmed V and J ends, which lost 0 bases and 5 bases, there was a span of 11 bases. Germline lookup yields CDR1 SGHRS and CDR2 YFSETQ. The CDR3 is 15 residues long. CDR3 nucleotide sequence: TGCGCCAGCAGCTTGGTGGCAGCTGAGAATGAAAAACTGTTTTTT. This encodes CASSLVAAENEKLFF.

Concerning this clonotype: An end of the junction differs from the germline gene, which may be a read error. This CDR3 reads CTSSEVRAGAFSLSGANVLTF. The CDR3 coding sequence is TGTACCAGCAGTGAGGTCCGAGCGGGAGCGTTTTCCCTCTCTGGGGCCAACGTCCTGACTTTC. This chain links TRBV27 with TRBJ2-6, with 8 bases aligning to TRBD2. Germline V gives CDR1 MNHEY, CDR2 SMNVEV (reference sequence). The CDR3 is 21 residues long.

This sequence joins TRBV29-1 and TRBJ2-1, with TRBD2 identical over 8 bases. Unmatched junction bases numbered 11, after V lost 3 bases and J lost 7 bases. This CDR3 comprises 15 residues. Looked up from germline, CDR1 is SQVTM and CDR2 is ANQGSEA. CDR3 residues: CSVEFFSGSGNEQFF. The CDR3 bases are TGCAGCGTTGAGTTTTTCAGCGGGAGCGGGAATGAGCAGTTCTTC.

This clonotype occurred once. Relative to the germline gene, one junction end is altered; a read error may explain this. The chain couples TRBV27 to TRBJ1-2; no reliable D call. CDR1 is MNHEY and CDR2 is SMNVEV in the germline V gene (reference sequence). The CDR3 totals 14 residues. The CDR3 DNA is TGTGCCAGCAGTTATTGGACCCTTAACTATGGCCACACCTTC. It yields the protein CASSYWTLNYGHTF.

This clonotype showed up just a few times. V gene TRBV7-2 combines with J gene TRBJ1-6; 9 positions match TRBD1. Trimming cost V 4 bases and J 0 bases; bases outside gene matches: 4. CDR1 and CDR2 from the germline V gene are SGHTA and FQGNSA. CDR3 length: 17 amino acids. The CDR3 bases are TGTGCCAGCAGCTCTGGGACAGGGAGCTCCTATAATTCACCCCTCCACTTT. Translated: CASSSGTGSSYNSPLHF. The whole variable domain, remainder taken from reference TRBV7-2 and TRBJ1-6, is GAGVSQSPSNKVTEKGKDVELRCDPISGHTALYWYRQSLGQGLEFLIYFQGNSAPDKSGLPSDRFSAERTGGSVSTLTIQRTQQEDSAVYLCASSSGTGSSYNSPLHFGNGTRLTVT.

This clonotype was found a few times. The CDR3 sequence: CASSDGRRGPYNEQFF. DNA for the CDR3: TGTGCCAGCAGTGACGGACGGCGGGGACCATACAATGAGCAGTTCTTC. The V call is TRBV2, the J call TRBJ2-1; D is possibly TRBD2 (6 bases). The CDR3 extends over 16 amino acids. The germline V and J ends were trimmed by 3 bases and 4 bases, with 16 bases remaining between them. The germline CDR1 and CDR2 sequences are SNHLY and FYNNEI.

The chain is built from TRBV5-1 and TRBJ1-2; TRBD1 matches at 7 bases. With 1 base clipped from V and 2 bases from J, the junction kept 11 bases outside the gene matches. Germline assignment: CDR1 SGHRS and CDR2 YFSETQ. The CDR3 spans 17 residues. CDR3 residues: CASSLWVGTDTNYGYTF. The CDR3 coding sequence is TGCGCCAGCAGCTTGTGGGTTGGGACAGACACCAACTATGGCTACACCTTC.

With regard to this clonotype: The junction and the germline gene differ at one end; a read error may be behind it. The rearrangement uses TRBV3-1 and TRBJ2-2; D perhaps matches TRBD1 (6 bases). Germline V gives CDR1 LGHDT, CDR2 YNNKEL (reference sequence). This CDR3 spans 13 amino acids. CDR3 in amino acids: CASSPDSAGEPFF. CDR3 sequence (DNA): TGTGCCAGCAGCCCGGACAGTGCCGGGGAGCCGTTTTTT.

This clonotype turned up a few times. The chain recombines TRBV7-8 with TRBJ1-5; the match to TRBD1 covers 7 bases. This CDR3 has 15 amino acids. In germline, CDR1 is SGHVS, CDR2 FQNEAQ. The V gene end was trimmed by 5 bases and the J gene end by 5 bases; junction bases not matched to a gene: 9. The DNA of the CDR3 is TGTGCCAGCAGCCGCCGGAGGGGGCCTCATCAGCCCCAGCATTTT. As protein: CASSRRRGPHQPQHF.